Below are 8 T cell receptor beta chains sequenced from a single sample in a study of regulatory T cells in long-lasting Graves disease. Time point specified: newly diagnosed GD, antithyroid drugs for less than 3 months. TCR sequences were obtained from RNA taken from PBMCs. HTBI primers from iRepertoire and Arm-PCR of CDR3 regions yielded the TCR beta libraries. One entry per CDR3 protein results from TCRdb running MiXCR on the multiplex PCR reads. This sample has under 700,000 distinct CDR3 sequences, with roughly 16% found just once. These data were likewise used in another study, on T cells in Graves' hyperthyroidism and ophthalmopathy.

The sequencing used peripheral blood mononuclear cells (PBMCs), collected at new diagnosis, from a patient treated with antithyroid drugs. The receptors were gathered from a middle-aged woman with Graves disease.

This clonotype was observed many times. The rearrangement links TRBV7-9 to TRBJ1-1; 7 bases match TRBD1. The CDR3 totals 16 residues. The germline CDR1 and CDR2 sequences are SEHNR and FQNEAQ (reference sequence). The J segment lost 0 bases and the V segment lost 5 bases, leaving 9 bases of the junction unmatched. The CDR3 DNA follows: TGTGCCAGCAGCCCCCCGGCCGGGACAGTGAACACTGAAGCTTTCTTT. This codes for CASSPPAGTVNTEAFF.

This chain links TRBV6-1 with TRBJ1-5; 7 bases are shared with TRBD1. The V and J ends lost 7 bases and 6 bases, in that order; junction bases with no gene match: 15. This CDR3 is 16 amino acids long. Germline-derived CDR1 and CDR2 are MNHNS and SASEGT. CDR3 nucleotides: TGTGCCAGCAATTTTCCTGGGAGGGGGCAGAGTCAGCCCCAGCATTTT. Amino acids: CASNFPGRGQSQPQHF.

This clonotype was seen repeatedly, ten times or more. The V call is TRBV2, the J call TRBJ1-2; 8 nucleotides align to TRBD1. The CDR3 has 13 residues. Germline CDR1 and CDR2: SNHLY and FYNNEI. V was clipped by 5 bases and J by 6 bases; unmatched bases: 5. In DNA form, the CDR3 reads TGTGCCAGCAGTACACGGACAGGGAATGGCTACACCTTC. Protein: CASSTRTGNGYTF.

This clonotype has at least ten counts. The rearrangement joins TRBV27 to TRBJ2-1; D is undetermined. From germline, CDR1 is MNHEY and CDR2 SMNVEV (reference sequence). V was trimmed by 3 bases and J by 4 bases, leaving 13 bases between them. The CDR3 has 15 amino acids. CDR3 sequence: CASSFKAAPYNEQFF. DNA of the CDR3: TGTGCCAGCAGTTTTAAAGCCGCCCCTTACAATGAGCAGTTCTTC.

This clonotype was observed a few times. This chain uses TRBV18 with TRBJ2-2; 9 nucleotides align to TRBD1. The V gene end was trimmed by 3 bases and the J gene end by 7 bases; junction bases not matched to a gene: 6. This CDR3 is built from 15 residues. Germline CDR1 is KGHSH and CDR2 is LQKENI. CDR3 nucleotides: TGTGCCAGCTCACCTCGACAGGGGGACGGCGGGGAGCTGTTTTTT. Amino acid sequence: CASSPRQGDGGELFF.

The chain links TRBV9 to TRBJ2-1, with 11 positions matching TRBD1. V dropped 0 bases and J dropped 9; count of bases not matched to a gene: 8. There are 16 residues in the CDR3. CDR1 and CDR2 (germline): SGDLS, YYNGEE. CDR3: CASSVALGQGGGEQFF. CDR3 coding DNA: TGTGCCAGCAGCGTAGCTCTGGGACAGGGGGGAGGTGAGCAGTTCTTC.

This clonotype was seen a few times. The chain joins TRBV20-1 to TRBJ2-1; no reliable D call. The CDR3 has 18 residues. The germline CDR1 and CDR2 sequences are DFQATT and SNEGSKA (reference sequence). The germline V and J ends were trimmed by 5 bases and 0 bases, with 23 bases remaining between them. The CDR3 region is CSARPGDRYKSSYNEQFF. CDR3 bases: TGCAGTGCTCGCCCGGGTGACCGTTACAAGAGCTCCTACAATGAGCAGTTCTTC.

This chain joins TRBV3-1 and TRBJ1-3; a weak D match, TRBD1 (5 bases). V was trimmed by 6 bases and J by 2 bases, leaving 14 bases between them. This CDR3 region has 15 residues. The germline V gene encodes CDR1 LGHDT and CDR2 YNNKEL (reference sequence). CDR3 nucleotide sequence: TGTGCCAGCAGTCGAAACCGGGGACCTGGAAACACCATATATTTT. Its protein product is CASSRNRGPGNTIYF.